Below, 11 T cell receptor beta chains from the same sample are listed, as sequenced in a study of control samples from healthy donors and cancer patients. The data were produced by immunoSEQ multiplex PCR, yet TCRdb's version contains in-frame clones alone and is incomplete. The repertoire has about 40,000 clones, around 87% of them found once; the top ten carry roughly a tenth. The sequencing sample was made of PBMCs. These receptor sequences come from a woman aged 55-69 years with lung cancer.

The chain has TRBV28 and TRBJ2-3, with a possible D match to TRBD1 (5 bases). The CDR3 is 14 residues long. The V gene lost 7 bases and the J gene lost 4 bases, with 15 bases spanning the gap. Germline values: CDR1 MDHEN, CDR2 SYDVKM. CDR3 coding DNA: TGTGCCAGCACACAAGCTTGGGGCCCAGATACGCAGTATTTT. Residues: CASTQAWGPDTQYF.

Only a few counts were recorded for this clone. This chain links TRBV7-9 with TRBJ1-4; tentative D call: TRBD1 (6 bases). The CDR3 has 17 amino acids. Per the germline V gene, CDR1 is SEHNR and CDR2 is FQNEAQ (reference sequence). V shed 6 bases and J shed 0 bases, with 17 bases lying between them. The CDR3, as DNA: TGTGCCAGCAGACCTAGTACAGGGTCCCCAACTAATGAAAAACTGTTTTTT. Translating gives CASRPSTGSPTNEKLFF.

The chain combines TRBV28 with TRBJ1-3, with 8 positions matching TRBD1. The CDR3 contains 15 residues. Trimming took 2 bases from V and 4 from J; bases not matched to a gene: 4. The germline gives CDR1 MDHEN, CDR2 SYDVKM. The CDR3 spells CASSLGTGRGNTIYF. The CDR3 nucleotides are TGTGCCAGCAGTTTAGGGACAGGAAGGGGAAACACCATATATTTT. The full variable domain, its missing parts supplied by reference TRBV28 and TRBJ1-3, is DVKVTQSSRYLVKRTGEKVFLECVQDMDHENMFWYRQDPGLGLRLIYFSYDVKMKEKGDIPEGYSVSREKKERFSLILESASTNQTSMYLCASSLGTGRGNTIYFGEGSWLTVV.

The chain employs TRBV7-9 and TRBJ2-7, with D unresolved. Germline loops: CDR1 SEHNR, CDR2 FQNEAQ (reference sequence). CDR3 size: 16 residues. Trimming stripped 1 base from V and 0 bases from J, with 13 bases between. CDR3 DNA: TGTGCCAGCAGCTTAGACCCGACCAAGAGCTCCTACGAGCAGTACTTC. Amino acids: CASSLDPTKSSYEQYF.

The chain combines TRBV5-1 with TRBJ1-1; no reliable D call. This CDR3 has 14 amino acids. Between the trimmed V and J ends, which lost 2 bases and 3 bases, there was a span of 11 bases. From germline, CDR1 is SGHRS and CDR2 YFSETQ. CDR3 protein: CASSFSGLHTEAFF. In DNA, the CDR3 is TGCGCCAGCAGCTTTTCGGGTCTGCACACTGAAGCTTTCTTT. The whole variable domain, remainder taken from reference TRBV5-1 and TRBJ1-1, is KAGVTQTPRYLIKTRGQQVTLSCSPISGHRSVSWYQQTPGQGLQFLFEYFSETQRNKGNFPGRFSGRQFSNSRSEMNVSTLELGDSALYLCASSFSGLHTEAFFGQGTRLTVV.

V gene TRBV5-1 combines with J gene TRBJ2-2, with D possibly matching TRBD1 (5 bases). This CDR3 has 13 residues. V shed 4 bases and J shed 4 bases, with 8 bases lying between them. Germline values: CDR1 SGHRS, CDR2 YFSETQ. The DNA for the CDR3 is TGCGCCAGCAGCACCAGGGTCACCGGGGAGCTGTTTTTT. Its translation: CASSTRVTGELFF. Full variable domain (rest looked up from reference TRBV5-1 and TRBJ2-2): KAGVTQTPRYLIKTRGQQVTLSCSPISGHRSVSWYQQTPGQGLQFLFEYFSETQRNKGNFPGRFSGRQFSNSRSEMNVSTLELGDSALYLCASSTRVTGELFFGEGSRLTVL.

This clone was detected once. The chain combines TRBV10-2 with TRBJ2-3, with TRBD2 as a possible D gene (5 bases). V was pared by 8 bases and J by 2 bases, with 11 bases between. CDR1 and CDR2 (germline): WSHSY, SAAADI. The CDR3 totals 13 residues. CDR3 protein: CASSGLPTDTQYF. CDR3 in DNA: TGCGCCAGCTCGGGATTACCCACAGATACGCAGTATTTT.

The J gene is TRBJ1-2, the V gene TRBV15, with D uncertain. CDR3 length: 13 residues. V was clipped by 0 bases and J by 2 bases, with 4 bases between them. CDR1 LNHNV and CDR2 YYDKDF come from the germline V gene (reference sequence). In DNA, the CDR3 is TGTGCCACCAGCAGAGAAAAGAACTATGGCTACACCTTC. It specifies CATSREKNYGYTF. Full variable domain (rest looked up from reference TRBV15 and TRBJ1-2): DAMVIQNPRYQVTQFGKPVTLSCSQTLNHNVMYWYQQKSSQAPKLLFHYYDKDFNNEADTPDNFQSRRPNTSFCFLDIRSPGLGDTAMYLCATSREKNYGYTFGSGTRLTVV.

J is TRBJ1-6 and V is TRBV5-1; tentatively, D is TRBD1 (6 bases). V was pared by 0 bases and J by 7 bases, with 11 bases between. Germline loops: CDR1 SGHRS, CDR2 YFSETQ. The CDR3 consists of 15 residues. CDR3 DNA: TGCGCCAGCAGCTTGGGTGGCAGGGGAAATTCACCCCTCCACTTT. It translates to CASSLGGRGNSPLHF.

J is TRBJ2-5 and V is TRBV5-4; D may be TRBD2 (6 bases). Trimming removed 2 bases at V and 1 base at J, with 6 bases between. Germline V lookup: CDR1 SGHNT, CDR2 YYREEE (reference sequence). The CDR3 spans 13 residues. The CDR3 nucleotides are TGTGCCAGCAGCTTTAGCGGCCAAGAGACCCAGTACTTC. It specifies CASSFSGQETQYF. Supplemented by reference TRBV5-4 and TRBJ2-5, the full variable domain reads ETGVTQSPTHLIKTRGQQVTLRCSSQSGHNTVSWYQQALGQGPQFIFQYYREEENGRGNFPPRFSGLQFPNYSSELNVNALELDDSALYLCASSFSGQETQYFGPGTRLLVL.

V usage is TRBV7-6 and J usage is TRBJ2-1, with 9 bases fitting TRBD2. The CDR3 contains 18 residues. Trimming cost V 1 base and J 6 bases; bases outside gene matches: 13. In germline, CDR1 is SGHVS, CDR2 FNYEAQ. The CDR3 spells CASSLERTTSGESNEQFF. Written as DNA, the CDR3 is TGTGCCAGCAGCTTAGAACGGACGACTAGCGGAGAATCCAATGAGCAGTTCTTC.